The 4 T cell receptor beta chains below all came from one sample that was sequenced in a study of neurological immune-mediated disorders. TCRdb independently ran MiXCR on the 5' RACE reads; one entry per CDR3 protein. The data show 35,000 to 40,000 distinct CDR3 sequences, approximately 10% seen once. Sequenced input: CD4+ T cells from blood. The receptors were gathered from a woman aged 30 to 39 with HTLV-1-associated myelopathy (HAM/TSP).

At least ten counts were recorded for this clonotype. The rearrangement joins TRBV6-5 to TRBJ1-6, with D hard to call. The V end lost 2 bases, the J end lost 7 bases, and 15 bases lay between the germline ends. CDR3 length: 16 amino acids. Germline values: CDR1 MNHEY, CDR2 SVGAGI. This CDR3 is CASSYDSGRQNSPLHF. CDR3 in DNA: TGTGCCAGCAGTTACGACTCGGGCAGGCAAAATTCACCCCTCCACTTT.

This clonotype was recorded many times. The chain is built from TRBV29-1 and TRBJ1-1; unclear D gene. Trimming left V 4 bases short and J 1 base short, with 13 bases between. Germline loops: CDR1 SQVTM, CDR2 ANQGSEA. CDR3 length: 14 residues. The CDR3 sequence is CSVGIGGRNTEAFF. The CDR3 bases are TGCAGCGTTGGAATCGGAGGACGGAACACTGAAGCTTTCTTT.

Many counts were recorded for this clonotype. The rearrangement uses TRBV28 and TRBJ2-7; D perhaps matches TRBD2 (5 bases). Trimming left V 2 bases short and J 2 bases short, with 7 bases between. This CDR3 spans 13 amino acids. Germline V lookup: CDR1 MDHEN, CDR2 SYDVKM. The CDR3 region is CASSLEGPYEQYF. For the CDR3, the DNA is TGTGCCAGCAGTTTAGAGGGCCCCTACGAGCAGTACTTC. Full variable domain (rest looked up from reference TRBV28 and TRBJ2-7): DVKVTQSSRYLVKRTGEKVFLECVQDMDHENMFWYRQDPGLGLRLIYFSYDVKMKEKGDIPEGYSVSREKKERFSLILESASTNQTSMYLCASSLEGPYEQYFGPGTRLTVT.

The chain joins TRBV30 to TRBJ1-1; D gene uncertain. CDR3 length equals 12 residues. Per the germline V gene, CDR1 is GTSNPN and CDR2 is SVGIG (reference sequence). The germline V and J ends were trimmed by 5 bases and 1 base, with 8 bases remaining between them. CDR3 sequence: CAWADTNTEAFF. CDR3 DNA sequence: TGTGCCTGGGCAGACACGAACACTGAAGCTTTCTTT.